Listed below are T cell receptor beta chains from one sample, sequenced in a study of cytotoxic CD8 clonotypes in ibrutinib-treated CLL. Sequencing was performed with immunoSEQ multiplex PCR; in TCRdb, only in-frame clones are kept and a portion is missing. This sample has roughly 250,000 clones, with under 75% found just once. The sample was PBMCs, taken after 24 months of ibrutinib treatment. The receptors were gathered from a human donor with chronic lymphocytic leukemia. CDR3s include the opening cysteine and the closing phenylalanine or tryptophan. Fields, in order: D gene, clone size, V gene, J gene, CDR3 protein, CDR3 DNA. D genes are given only for firm matches. Only some rows state a clone size, as once, few, many or a class for expanded clones.

>NA|few|TRBV10-3|TRBJ1-1
CAIKGLNTEAFF
TGTGCCATCAAGGGCTTGAACACTGAAGCTTTCTTT
>TRBD1|NA|TRBV5-4|TRBJ1-2
CASSDRERQGWDGYTF
TGTGCCAGCAGCGACCGGGAGAGACAGGGGTGGGATGGCTACACCTTC
>NA|NA|TRBV9|TRBJ2-1
CASSVAGGTNYNEQFF
TGTGCCAGCAGCGTAGCGGGCGGGACGAATTACAATGAGCAGTTCTTC
>NA|NA|TRBV11-2|TRBJ2-7
CASSPDYLEQYF
TGTGCCAGCAGCCCTGACTATCTCGAGCAGTACTTC
>NA|few|TRBV28|TRBJ2-7
CASSARYEQYF
TGTGCCAGCAGTGCTAGGTACGAGCAGTACTTC
>NA|NA|TRBV6-5|TRBJ2-5
CASSYTIQSFQETQYF
TGTGCCAGCAGTTACACCATACAGAGCTTCCAAGAGACCCAGTACTTC
>NA|few|TRBV29-1|TRBJ2-3
CSVVGQGGDTQYF
TGCAGCGTTGTCGGTCAGGGGGGAGATACGCAGTATTTT
>TRBD1|NA|TRBV6-5|TRBJ1-3
CASSIQGALGNTIYF
TGTGCCAGCAGTATACAGGGGGCGCTTGGAAACACCATATATTTT
>NA|few|TRBV11-2|TRBJ2-7
CASSFRGSPSTGEQYF
TGTGCCAGCAGCTTTAGGGGAAGCCCTTCTACTGGCGAGCAGTACTTC
>NA|NA|TRBV27|TRBJ1-3
CASSLGPNSGNTIYF
TGTGCCAGCAGCCTGGGGCCCAACTCTGGAAACACCATATATTTT
>NA|NA|TRBV7-2|TRBJ2-3
CASSSRVGPAHQYF
TGTGCCAGCAGCTCGAGGGTGGGGCCTGCTCACCAGTATTTT
>TRBD1|NA|TRBV5-1|TRBJ2-7
CASSATGGMFEQYF
TGCGCCAGCAGCGCCACAGGGGGGATGTTCGAGCAGTACTTC
>NA|NA|TRBV4-2|TRBJ2-3
CASSPKLVGDTQYF
TGTGCCAGCAGCCCGAAGTTGGTCGGAGATACGCAGTATTTT
>TRBD1|NA|TRBV28|TRBJ2-7
CASFSGTGAAGTYEQYF
TGTGCCAGCTTCAGCGGGACAGGGGCCGCCGGGACCTACGAGCAGTACTTC
>TRBD1|NA|TRBV5-8|TRBJ1-5
CASSEGQGRNQPQHF
TGTGCCAGCAGCGAAGGACAGGGGCGCAATCAGCCCCAGCATTTT
>NA|NA|TRBV7-2|TRBJ2-2
CASSLAGGTFAYTGELFF
TGTGCCAGCAGCTTAGCTGGAGGAACCTTCGCGTACACCGGGGAGCTGTTTTTT
>TRBD1|NA|TRBV5-1|TRBJ2-2
CASSLAATGVNTGELFF
TGCGCCAGCAGCTTGGCCGCGACAGGGGTGAACACCGGGGAGCTGTTTTTT
>TRBD2|NA|TRBV14|TRBJ2-1
CASSHGLAPSSYNEQFF
TGTGCCAGCAGCCACGGACTAGCGCCAAGCTCCTACAATGAGCAGTTCTTC
>TRBD2|NA|TRBV5-1|TRBJ2-1
CASSLDWLAGPYNEQFF
TGCGCCAGCAGCTTGGATTGGCTAGCGGGTCCCTACAATGAGCAGTTCTTC
>NA|NA|TRBV30|TRBJ2-5
CAQGTSQETQYF
TGTGCTCAAGGGACAAGCCAAGAGACCCAGTACTTC
>NA|few|TRBV5-4|TRBJ2-7
CASSLGTYEQYF
TGTGCCAGCAGCCTAGGCACCTACGAGCAGTACTTC
>NA|few|TRBV15|TRBJ1-5
CATSRSGNGGQPQHF
TGTGCCACCAGCAGATCAGGGAACGGCGGCCAGCCCCAGCATTTT
>NA|NA|TRBV30|TRBJ1-1
CAWSHAGADTEAFF
TGTGCCTGGAGTCATGCCGGGGCGGACACTGAAGCTTTCTTT
>NA|NA|TRBV6-6|TRBJ2-1
CASSGENEQFF
TGTGCCAGCAGCGGAGAGAATGAGCAGTTCTTC
>NA|NA|TRBV27|TRBJ1-5
CASSRGREPQHF
TGTGCCAGCAGCCGTGGTAGGGAGCCCCAGCATTTT
>NA|few|TRBV6-5|TRBJ2-6
CASRRKTSGANVLTF
TGTGCCAGCAGACGGAAAACATCGGGGGCCAACGTCCTGACTTTC
>NA|NA|TRBV6-6|TRBJ2-6
CASSLWGSGANVLTF
TGTGCCAGCAGCCTCTGGGGCTCTGGGGCCAACGTCCTGACTTTC
>TRBD2|NA|TRBV9|TRBJ2-5
CASSPEGGRWQLGETQYF
TGTGCCAGCAGCCCAGAGGGCGGGAGATGGCAACTTGGAGAGACCCAGTACTTC
>NA|few|TRBV28|TRBJ2-7
CATGSGGTSEQYF
TGTGCCACCGGCTCGGGTGGGACGAGCGAGCAGTACTTC
>NA|few|TRBV6-4|TRBJ2-3
CASSDTPMGHLSTDTQYF
TGTGCCAGCAGTGACACGCCCATGGGACACCTAAGCACAGATACGCAGTATTTT
>NA|NA|TRBV9|TRBJ1-5
CASSPGSFNQPQHF
TGTGCCAGCAGCCCAGGGAGCTTCAATCAGCCCCAGCATTTT
>NA|few|TRBV5-1|TRBJ2-3
CASSFRGEADTQYF
TGCGCCAGCAGCTTCAGGGGGGAAGCAGATACGCAGTATTTT
>NA|few|TRBV6-4|TRBJ1-1
CASSAGGNTEAFF
TGTGCCAGCAGTGCCGGAGGGAACACTGAAGCTTTCTTT
>NA|NA|TRBV9|TRBJ2-1
CASSVGSFYNEQFF
TGTGCCAGCAGCGTAGGGTCGTTCTACAATGAGCAGTTCTTC
>NA|once|TRBV6-6|TRBJ2-3
CASSLDGAFTDTQYF
TGTGCCAGCAGTCTCGACGGAGCCTTCACAGATACGCAGTATTTT
>TRBD1|NA|TRBV27|TRBJ1-2
CASSGTGGNGYTF
TGTGCCAGCAGTGGGACAGGGGGAAATGGCTACACCTTC
>NA|NA|TRBV30|TRBJ1-5
CAWSEGYQPQHF
TGTGCCTGGAGTGAGGGTTACCAGCCCCAGCATTTT
>NA|few|TRBV5-8|TRBJ1-4
CASSSGFGAELFF
TGTGCCAGCAGCTCAGGGTTCGGAGCGGAACTGTTTTTT
>NA|few|TRBV10-3|TRBJ2-7
CAISRQDSSYEQYF
TGTGCCATCAGTCGACAGGACAGTTCCTACGAGCAGTACTTC
>TRBD2|NA|TRBV27|TRBJ2-1
CASSPPLGSGRTLVLYNEQFF
TGTGCCAGCAGTCCCCCTCTAGGTAGCGGGAGGACTCTCGTACTTTACAATGAGCAGTTCTTC
>TRBD2|NA|TRBV4-3|TRBJ2-7
CASSPGLAAYEQYF
TGCGCCAGCAGCCCCGGACTAGCGGCGTACGAGCAGTACTTC
>TRBD2|NA|TRBV6-5|TRBJ2-7
CASSSELAGSYEQYF
TGTGCCAGCAGTTCCGAACTAGCGGGCTCCTACGAGCAGTACTTC
>NA|NA|TRBV7-9|TRBJ2-7
CASSFGEQPYEQYF
TGTGCCAGCAGCTTTGGGGAACAGCCCTACGAGCAGTACTTC
>NA|NA|TRBV7-2|TRBJ2-7
CASSSGGVHEQYF
TGTGCCAGCAGTTCAGGGGGGGTCCACGAGCAGTACTTC
>TRBD1|NA|TRBV7-9|TRBJ2-7
CASSPKTGRTYEQYF
TGTGCCAGCAGCCCGAAGACAGGGCGAACCTACGAGCAGTACTTC
>TRBD1|few|TRBV5-1|TRBJ2-7
CASSLTGGYEQYF
TGCGCCAGCAGCTTGACAGGGGGCTACGAGCAGTACTTC
>TRBD1|NA|TRBV28|TRBJ1-5
CASTRLGQGNQPQHF
TGTGCCAGCACTCGCCTTGGACAGGGTAATCAGCCCCAGCATTTT
>NA|NA|TRBV5-3|TRBJ1-2
CARSLDLFQGKGYTF
TGTGCCAGAAGCTTGGATCTATTCCAGGGGAAGGGCTACACCTTC
>NA|NA|TRBV5-1|TRBJ2-7
CASSLGQGSVYYEQYF
TGCGCCAGCAGCTTGGGTCAGGGTAGTGTCTACTACGAGCAGTACTTC
>NA|once|TRBV30|TRBJ2-4
CAWSVAAQLAKNIQYF
TGTGCCTGGAGTGTAGCGGCACAGCTAGCCAAAAACATTCAGTACTTC
>TRBD2|NA|TRBV11-2|TRBJ2-7
CASSLDGGVFYEQYF
TGTGCCAGCAGCTTAGATGGGGGGGTCTTCTACGAGCAGTACTTC
>NA|NA|TRBV11-2|TRBJ2-1
CASSPVAGLFYNEQFF
TGTGCCAGCAGCCCGGTGGCGGGACTCTTCTACAATGAGCAGTTCTTC
>NA|NA|TRBV27|TRBJ2-5
CASSHLDDKETQYF
TGTGCCAGCAGTCATTTGGACGATAAAGAGACCCAGTACTTC
>NA|NA|TRBV7-3|TRBJ2-7
CASSLTSQGPYEQYF
TGTGCCAGCAGCTTAACGTCCCAGGGGCCGTACGAGCAGTACTTC
>TRBD1|NA|TRBV18|TRBJ2-7
CASSGQGHSSYEQYF
TGTGCCAGCTCGGGACAGGGGCATTCATCCTACGAGCAGTACTTC
>NA|NA|TRBV19|TRBJ2-1
CASRHSTSPRYNEQFF
TGTGCCAGTAGGCACTCTACTAGTCCCCGCTACAATGAGCAGTTCTTC
>NA|NA|TRBV27|TRBJ1-2
CASTRDPGYGYTF
TGTGCCAGCACCAGGGACCCTGGGTATGGCTACACCTTC